A single T cell receptor beta chain is shown here with its context. The antigen is not known. The data derive from a study of cytomegalovirus exposure and HLA in healthy donors. Study as a whole: The approximately 690 first-cohort repertoires and the approximately 130 validation repertoires shared the same platform, a later analysis reported.

The table came from immunoSEQ multiplex PCR; TCRdb's copy has only in-frame clones and leaves some out. The sample shows about 280,000 clones, 65% to 90% of them seen only once. The study drew the donors from its approximately 120-subject validation cohort, separate from the roughly 700-subject first cohort. Study observations and caveats: Rare TCR sequences dominated, though some public TCRs recurred in many donors. Overall, some 160 TCR beta chains were annotated as cytomegalovirus-associated.

Germline CDR1 and CDR2: SGHNT and YYREEE (reference sequence). This CDR3 has 15 amino acids. V lost 3 bases and J lost 9; bases outside the gene matches: 10. Sequencing used PBMCs. The sequence was collected from a young woman in good health and CMV-seronegative. The rearrangement uses TRBV5-4 and TRBJ1-3; 9 bases map to TRBD1. For the CDR3, the DNA is TGTGCCAGCAGCTATCACAGGGGGCTAGATCCCACCATATATTTT. It codes for CASSYHRGLDPTIYF. The full variable domain, its missing parts supplied by reference TRBV5-4 and TRBJ1-3, is ETGVTQSPTHLIKTRGQQVTLRCSSQSGHNTVSWYQQALGQGPQFIFQYYREEENGRGNFPPRFSGLQFPNYSSELNVNALELDDSALYLCASSYHRGLDPTIYFGEGSWLTVV.